These 18 T cell receptor beta chains came from one sample sequenced in a study of cytomegalovirus exposure and HLA in healthy donors. Researchers ran the PCR with 60 Vbeta and 13 Jbeta primers. The data were produced by immunoSEQ multiplex PCR, yet TCRdb's version contains in-frame clones alone and is incomplete. The sample contains 110,000 to 150,000 clones, 77% of which appear only once. The sequencing input was PBMCs. The source is a male donor in good health and CMV-seronegative.

This clone was counted a single time. V is TRBV7-9 and J is TRBJ1-2; D might be TRBD1 (5 bases). Per the germline V gene, CDR1 is SEHNR and CDR2 is FQNEAQ (reference sequence). The CDR3 loop spans 15 amino acids. Trimming stripped 1 base from V and 8 bases from J, with 17 bases between. The CDR3 here is CASSLEFGQGRGYTF. The CDR3 region has the DNA TGTGCCAGCAGCTTAGAATTCGGTCAGGGCAGGGGCTACACCTTC.

The chain joins TRBV30 to TRBJ1-5; D call uncertain. Trimming took 2 bases from V and 0 from J, leaving 11 bases between them. The CDR3 is made up of 15 amino acids. CDR1 and CDR2 from the germline V gene are GTSNPN and SVGIG (reference sequence). For the CDR3, the DNA is TGTGCCTGGAGTAAGGGAGGGAATAGCAATCAGCCCCAGCATTTT. It is translated as CAWSKGGNSNQPQHF.

V gene TRBV19 combines with J gene TRBJ2-5; no clear D. CDR3 length: 13 amino acids. Germline CDR1 reads LNHDA; CDR2 reads SQIVND (reference sequence). Between the trimmed V and J ends, which lost 3 bases and 1 base, there was a span of 6 bases. The DNA of the CDR3 is TGTGCCAGTAGTATTTTCGTCCAAGAGACCCAGTACTTC. Translating gives CASSIFVQETQYF.

This clone was recorded a few times. The V gene is TRBV2, the J gene TRBJ2-3, with 7 positions matching TRBD1. The CDR3 is 14 amino acids. Germline loops: CDR1 SNHLY, CDR2 FYNNEI. Unmatched junction bases numbered 13, after V lost 10 bases and J lost 6 bases. The CDR3 DNA reads TGTGCCAACAAAAAGACAGGGCAGGGGGATACGCAGTATTTT. As protein: CANKKTGQGDTQYF.

Points on this clone: The junction shows a germline mismatch at one end, possibly a read error. The genes are TRBV7-9 and TRBJ2-7; 7 positions agree with TRBD2. The CDR3 is made up of 12 amino acids. Germline CDR1 SEHNR, CDR2 FQNEAQ (reference sequence). DNA of the CDR3: TGTGCCAGCAGCTTAGGGGAGGTCGGGGGGAACTTC. It yields the protein CASSLGEVGGNF. The full variable domain, with the rest looked up from reference TRBV7-9 and TRBJ2-7, is DTGVSQNPRHKITKRGQNVTFRCDPISEHNRLYWYRQTLGQGPEFLTYFQNEAQLEKSRLLSDRFSAERPKGSFSTLEIQRTEQGDSAMYLCASSLGEVGGNFGPGTRLTVT.

This clone was recorded a few times. The gene calls are TRBV7-2 and TRBJ2-2; 13 nucleotides line up with TRBD2. CDR3 length: 15 residues. J was trimmed by 7 bases and V by 5 bases; bases with no gene match: 4. Germline V gene lookup returns CDR1 SGHTA and CDR2 FQGNSA. The CDR3: CASSTRLAGGGELFF. As DNA, the CDR3 is TGTGCCAGCAGCACCAGACTAGCGGGAGGCGGGGAGCTGTTTTTT.

The V gene is TRBV5-4, the J gene TRBJ2-1, with 10 bases fitting TRBD2. The ends lost 0 bases at V and 3 bases at J; junction bases unmatched: 6. CDR3 length: 17 amino acids. In germline, CDR1 is SGHNT, CDR2 YYREEE (reference sequence). The CDR3 sequence: CASSLAASGGVYNEQFF. CDR3 nucleotides: TGTGCCAGCAGCTTGGCGGCTAGCGGGGGAGTCTACAATGAGCAGTTCTTC.

The chain carries TRBV4-3 and TRBJ2-1, with a weak D call TRBD2 (5 bases). From germline, CDR1 is LGHNA and CDR2 YSLEER. The CDR3 sequence is 16 residues long. The V gene lost 1 base and the J gene lost 4 bases, with 14 bases spanning the gap. The CDR3 is CASSQVRAASYNEQFF. The CDR3 DNA reads TGCGCCAGCAGCCAAGTGAGGGCGGCTTCGTACAATGAGCAGTTCTTC.

The chain recombines TRBV19 with TRBJ2-3, with 8 bases matching TRBD1. The CDR3 spans 13 residues. CDR1 is LNHDA and CDR2 is SQIVND in the germline V gene (reference sequence). With 7 bases clipped from V and 3 bases from J, the junction kept 3 bases outside the gene matches. As DNA, the CDR3 is TGTGCCAGTACGGACAGGGCAACAGATACGCAGTATTTT. Translation: CASTDRATDTQYF.

The CDR3 region is CASSPRSGRWTDTQYF. CDR3 DNA sequence: TGTGCCAGCAGTCCCCGCAGCGGGAGGTGGACAGATACGCAGTATTTT. V is TRBV27 and J is TRBJ2-3; 9 bases fit TRBD2. The trim removed 5 bases at V and 3 bases at J, leaving 9 bases unmatched. The CDR3 length is 16 residues. Germline CDR1 is MNHEY and CDR2 is SMNVEV (reference sequence).

This clone was seen more than once but under ten times. J is TRBJ2-3 and V is TRBV5-1; the match to TRBD2 covers 7 bases. From germline, CDR1 is SGHRS and CDR2 YFSETQ. V trimming: 3 bases; J trimming: 4 bases; junction bases outside the gene matches: 8. CDR3 length: 15 amino acids. Here the CDR3 reads CASSSQTSAADTQYF. Written as DNA, the CDR3 is TGCGCCAGCAGCTCCCAAACTAGCGCTGCAGATACGCAGTATTTT.

This clone has a handful of counts. The chain employs TRBV6-4 and TRBJ2-3; 11 bases are a match to TRBD2. CDR3 length: 15 amino acids. V lost 5 bases to trimming and J lost 4 bases; unmatched junction nucleotides: 5. In germline, CDR1 is MRHNA, CDR2 SNTAGT. CDR3 in amino acids: CASSSSGGRADTQYF. The CDR3 DNA follows: TGTGCCAGCAGTTCTAGCGGGGGGCGAGCAGATACGCAGTATTTT.

The V gene is TRBV5-5, the J gene TRBJ1-6, with D maybe TRBD1 (6 bases). The CDR3 length is 16 residues. V shed 4 bases and J shed 0 bases, with 11 bases lying between them. Germline V lookup: CDR1 SGHKS, CDR2 YYEKEE (reference sequence). CDR3 bases: TGTGCCAGCAGCCCTTCGGACAGCTCCTATAATTCACCCCTCCACTTT. Residues: CASSPSDSSYNSPLHF.

The chain is built from TRBV27 and TRBJ2-7, with D hard to call. The CDR3 loop spans 13 amino acids. Germline loops: CDR1 MNHEY, CDR2 SMNVEV (reference sequence). V lost 0 bases to trimming and J lost 3 bases, with 6 bases between them. CDR3 sequence: CASSLSQIYEQYF. Here the CDR3 DNA reads TGTGCCAGCAGTTTATCGCAGATCTACGAGCAGTACTTC.

This clone has just a few counts. The chain employs TRBV12-5 and TRBJ2-2; 9 positions agree with TRBD1. Germline values: CDR1 LGHNT, CDR2 FRNRAP. The CDR3 spans 16 residues. Trimming at V came to 0 bases and at J to 4 bases, leaving 3 bases not matched to a gene. As DNA, the CDR3 is TGTGCTAGTGGTTTGGTACAGGGGGCTATCACCGGGGAGCTGTTTTTT. Translating gives CASGLVQGAITGELFF.

This chain uses TRBV13 with TRBJ2-1; TRBD2 agrees at 9 bases. There are 16 residues in the CDR3. The V and J ends lost 2 bases and 7 bases, in that order; junction bases with no gene match: 9. The V gene's germline CDR1 is PRHDT and CDR2 FYEKMQ (reference sequence). The CDR3 DNA follows: TGTGCCAGCAGCTTACTCACTAGCGGGCCACGGAATGAGCAGTTCTTC. It specifies CASSLLTSGPRNEQFF. Full variable domain (outside the CDR3, taken from reference TRBV13 and TRBJ2-1): AAGVIQSPRHLIKEKRETATLKCYPIPRHDTVYWYQQGPGQDPQFLISFYEKMQSDKGSIPDRFSAQQFSDYHSELNMSSLELGDSALYFCASSLLTSGPRNEQFFGPGTRLTVL.

The V and J genes are TRBV5-1 and TRBJ2-4, with TRBD1 identical over 9 bases. The CDR3 runs 16 residues. V dropped 4 bases and J dropped 4; count of bases not matched to a gene: 9. Germline values: CDR1 SGHRS, CDR2 YFSETQ. The chain's CDR3 is CASSPGTGSSKNIQYF. The CDR3 nucleotides read TGCGCCAGCAGCCCTGGGACAGGGAGTAGTAAAAACATTCAGTACTTC.

The chain joins TRBV18 to TRBJ2-1; no firm D call. V gave up 4 bases and J gave up 7 bases, with 8 bases separating them. Looked up from germline, CDR1 is KGHSH and CDR2 is LQKENI. The CDR3 sequence is 12 residues long. CDR3 in DNA: TGTGCCAGCTCACTTCTCGGTAATGAGCAGTTCTTC. It specifies CASSLLGNEQFF.